This T cell receptor (beta chain) derives from a study of cytomegalovirus exposure and HLA in healthy donors. Primers for the PCR totalled 60 Vbeta and 13 Jbeta. The assay was immunoSEQ multiplex PCR, and TCRdb's table has in-frame clones only and misses some. This sample lists 38,000 or so clones; its ten largest clones have 5% to 7.5%. Trimming pared 3 bases from V and 1 base from J, leaving 13 bases between. This CDR3 comprises 15 residues. Germline V gene data show CDR1 as SGDLS and CDR2 as YYNGEE. Input material: PBMCs. The origin of this receptor is a man aged 25-40 years in good health and CMV-seronegative. This chain connects TRBV9 to TRBJ1-2; a possible D gene is TRBD1 (6 bases). The chain's CDR3 is CASSERGTDNYGYTF. The DNA of the CDR3 is TGTGCCAGCAGCGAGAGGGGGACGGATAACTATGGCTACACCTTC.